The 26 T cell receptor beta chains below were found in one sample sequenced in a study of blood T cell repertoires in COVID-19. Sequenced by immunoSEQ multiplex PCR; TCRdb stores in-frame clones only, minus some. The sample has about 260,000 clones, about nine tenths seen once. Sequencing was done on a sample of peripheral blood. These receptors came from a woman aged 40 to 50 who had recovered from COVID-19.

This clone was observed a handful of times. The chain employs TRBV7-2 and TRBJ1-2; a weak D match, TRBD1 (5 bases). CDR3 length: 15 residues. Trimming removed 7 bases from V and 3 bases from J, with 18 bases in between. Germline V gene lookup returns CDR1 SGHTA and CDR2 FQGNSA. The CDR3 protein is CASISWAGLDYGYTF. The DNA for the CDR3 is TGTGCCAGCATCTCTTGGGCAGGGCTGGACTATGGCTACACCTTC.

The chain carries TRBV21-1 and TRBJ1-1. TRBV21-1 is reported as a pseudogene. The CDR3 runs 15 residues. The CDR3 sequence: CASSTRRDGPQAAFF. Here the CDR3 DNA reads TGTGCCAGCAGCACTCGGAGGGACGGGCCCCAAGCGGCTTTCTTT.

The V call is TRBV29-1, the J call TRBJ1-1; D might be TRBD1 (5 bases). V lost 4 bases to trimming and J lost 0 bases, with 15 bases between them. The CDR3 is 15 amino acids. Looked up from germline, CDR1 is SQVTM and CDR2 is ANQGSEA. CDR3 DNA: TGCAGCGTTGCCGGGGGATGGGGTATGAACACTGAAGCTTTCTTT. It codes for CSVAGGWGMNTEAFF.

There are a few counts of this clone. V is TRBV27 and J is TRBJ1-2; 8 bases match TRBD1. The germline V gene has CDR1 MNHEY and CDR2 SMNVEV (reference sequence). V was pared by 5 bases and J by 6 bases, with 5 bases of the junction left unmatched. The CDR3 consists of 13 residues. CDR3 nucleotides: TGTGCCAGCAGTACAAAGACAGGGGATGGCTACACCTTC. It specifies CASSTKTGDGYTF.

The chain carries TRBV24-1 and TRBJ1-2; D is possibly TRBD1 (6 bases). This CDR3 spans 14 amino acids. Germline V gene lookup returns CDR1 KGHDR and CDR2 SFDVKD. V lost 1 base and J 7 bases, leaving 12 bases between the germline ends. CDR3 DNA: TGTGCCACCAGTGATTTCCCCAGGGGCCGTGGCTACACCTTC. The encoded protein is CATSDFPRGRGYTF.

The chain joins TRBV7-9 to TRBJ2-1; tentative D call: TRBD2 (5 bases). The CDR3 totals 15 residues. Germline CDR1 and CDR2: SEHNR and FQNEAQ (reference sequence). Trimming removed 5 bases from V and 2 bases from J, with 13 bases in between. In DNA form, the CDR3 reads TGTGCCAGCAGCCCCTTTATCGGGGCCTACAATGAGCAGTTCTTC. Residues: CASSPFIGAYNEQFF.

This clone was found a few times. Here the CDR3 reads CASSNGGAGELFF. The DNA for the CDR3 is TGTGCCAGCAGCAACGGGGGTGCCGGGGAGCTGTTTTTT. J is TRBJ2-2 and V is TRBV7-6; weak D call: TRBD2 (6 bases). Germline lookup yields CDR1 SGHVS and CDR2 FNYEAQ. The CDR3 totals 13 residues. Trimming removed 5 bases at V and 6 bases at J, with 10 bases between.

The rearrangement links TRBV2 to TRBJ2-7, with a weak D call TRBD2 (6 bases). Trimming pared 1 base from V and 4 bases from J, leaving 14 bases between. CDR1 SNHLY and CDR2 FYNNEI come from the germline V gene. The CDR3 has 15 amino acids. This chain's CDR3 is CASSEGAAGMYEQYF. The CDR3 DNA reads as TGTGCCAGCAGTGAAGGGGCAGCGGGTATGTACGAGCAGTACTTC.

This chain links TRBV18 with TRBJ1-1, with D perhaps matching TRBD1 (6 bases). The CDR3 has 14 amino acids. The germline gives CDR1 KGHSH, CDR2 LQKENI. Trimming left V 1 base short and J 6 bases short, with 12 bases between. This CDR3 reads CASSPQGGWAEAFF. CDR3 coding DNA: TGTGCCAGCTCACCACAAGGGGGTTGGGCTGAAGCTTTCTTT. The variable domain in full, with the rest retrieved from reference TRBV18 and TRBJ1-1, is NAGVMQNPRHLVRRRGQEARLRCSPMKGHSHVYWYRQLPEEGLKFMVYLQKENIIDESGMPKERFSAEFPKEGPSILRIQQVVRGDSAAYFCASSPQGGWAEAFFGQGTRLTVV.

The chain employs TRBV4-3 and TRBJ2-7, with 8 bases matching TRBD2. CDR1 is LGHNA and CDR2 is YSLEER in the germline V gene. V shed 0 bases, J shed 4 bases, and the junction held 2 bases outside the gene matches. This CDR3 spans 14 amino acids. The CDR3 protein is CASSQDTGGYEQYF. The CDR3 DNA reads TGCGCCAGCAGCCAAGATACGGGGGGGTACGAGCAGTACTTC.

The chain uses TRBV6-5 and TRBJ1-2; a weak D match, TRBD1 (6 bases). Looked up from germline, CDR1 is MNHEY and CDR2 is SVGAGI. V was cut by 7 bases and J by 8 bases, with 20 bases left in between. The CDR3 is 14 amino acids. CDR3 region: CASNSRLTGWGYTF. CDR3 nucleotide sequence: TGTGCCAGCAACTCACGACTAACAGGGTGGGGCTACACCTTC.

V and J are TRBV9 and TRBJ2-1; 7 bases are shared with TRBD2. V shed 4 bases, J shed 0 bases, and the junction held 4 bases outside the gene matches. The CDR3 loop spans 15 amino acids. Germline CDR1 and CDR2: SGDLS and YYNGEE. The CDR3 sequence: CASSPAGYSYNEQFF. For the CDR3, the DNA is TGTGCCAGCAGCCCAGCGGGGTACTCCTACAATGAGCAGTTCTTC.

This chain connects TRBV2 to TRBJ2-3; D is possibly TRBD1 (6 bases). Trimming shortened V by 10 bases and J by 6 bases, and 14 bases separated the two germline ends. The CDR3 runs 12 residues. Per the germline V gene, CDR1 is SNHLY and CDR2 is FYNNEI. The CDR3 DNA sequence: TGTGCCACCCGGACAGTCCTGGATACGCAGTATTTT. This translates into CATRTVLDTQYF.

The chain couples TRBV19 to TRBJ1-5; tentatively, D is TRBD1 (6 bases). This CDR3 contains 16 residues. CDR1 is LNHDA and CDR2 is SQIVND in the germline V gene (reference sequence). Trimming pared 2 bases from V and 3 bases from J, leaving 14 bases between. The CDR3 nucleotides read TGTGCCAGTAGTATAACCTGGACAGCCCTCAATCAGCCCCAGCATTTT. Residues: CASSITWTALNQPQHF.

J is TRBJ2-1 and V is TRBV4-1; 8 bases map to TRBD2. V lost 2 bases to trimming and J lost 3 bases; unmatched junction nucleotides: 3. CDR3 length: 15 residues. Germline V CDR1 and CDR2: MGHRA, YSYEKL. CDR3 coding DNA: TGCGCCAGCAGCCAACCAGCGGGAGTCTACAATGAGCAGTTCTTC. This encodes CASSQPAGVYNEQFF.

The chain joins TRBV3-1 (or the pseudogene TRBV3-2) to TRBJ1-1; the match to TRBD1 covers 7 bases. The germline V gene has CDR1 LGHDT and CDR2 YNNKEL (reference sequence). This CDR3 is 17 amino acids long. V lost 3 bases and J lost 0; bases outside the gene matches: 10. The CDR3 protein is CASSHSGQYTMNTEAFF. CDR3 sequence (DNA): TGTGCCAGCAGCCATTCGGGACAGTATACTATGAACACTGAAGCTTTCTTT.

The CDR3 sequence: CASSPWRPSTDTQYF. The CDR3 DNA reads as TGTGCCAGCAGCCCTTGGAGGCCTAGCACAGATACGCAGTATTTT. The chain joins TRBV11-2 to TRBJ2-3, with D possibly being TRBD2 (5 bases). With 5 bases removed from V and 0 bases from J, the gap between germline ends came to 12 bases. This CDR3 is 15 amino acids long. Germline assignment: CDR1 SGHAT and CDR2 FQNNGV.

In its sample, this clone was seen once. The chain combines TRBV7-9 with TRBJ2-6; D may be TRBD1 (6 bases). Germline assignment: CDR1 SEHNR and CDR2 FQNEAQ (reference sequence). Trimming left V 3 bases short and J 2 bases short, with 8 bases between. The CDR3 runs 15 residues. The CDR3 spells CASSFTGTGANVLTF. The CDR3 coding sequence is TGTGCCAGCAGCTTCACAGGGACTGGGGCCAACGTCCTGACTTTC.

Concerning this clone itself: At the DNA level, this CDR3 is encoded by other sequences in the same sample as well. The J gene is TRBJ2-5, the V gene TRBV24-1; 10 bases line up with TRBD1. Losses at the gene ends were 3 bases for V and 4 bases for J; bases not matched to a gene: 4. In germline, CDR1 is KGHDR, CDR2 SFDVKD. This CDR3 comprises 15 residues. DNA for the CDR3: TGTGCCACCAGTGATCCTCGGACAGGGGGAGAGACCCAGTACTTC. This sequence encodes CATSDPRTGGETQYF.

This rearrangement joins TRBV7-2 to TRBJ1-1; D may be TRBD1 (6 bases). This CDR3 is 13 amino acids long. Germline V CDR1 and CDR2: SGHTA, FQGNSA. The ends were cut back, 4 bases at V and 8 bases at J, with 14 bases in the middle. CDR3 sequence: CASSSTGSGEAFF. The DNA for the CDR3 is TGTGCCAGCAGCTCAACAGGGTCAGGGGAAGCTTTCTTT.

This clone was found once. The gene calls are TRBV4-3 and TRBJ1-2; D is possibly TRBD1 (5 bases). V lost 5 bases, J lost 0 bases, and 19 bases lay in between. The germline V gene has CDR1 LGHNA and CDR2 YSLEER. The CDR3 length is 17 residues. CDR3: CASSEREGATANYGYTF. As DNA, the CDR3 is TGCGCCAGCAGCGAAAGGGAAGGGGCCACAGCTAACTATGGCTACACCTTC.

The V and J genes are TRBV4-1 and TRBJ1-5, with TRBD1 matching over 7 bases. J gave up 0 bases and V 8 bases, and 7 bases lay outside the gene matches. CDR1 is MGHRA and CDR2 is YSYEKL in the germline V gene. This CDR3 is 15 amino acids long. CDR3 amino acids: CASGGTAISNQPQHF. CDR3 DNA: TGCGCCAGCGGCGGGACAGCGATTAGCAATCAGCCCCAGCATTTT.

A single count supports this clone. V usage is TRBV6-5 and J usage is TRBJ1-3; D gene uncertain. This CDR3 comprises 12 residues. Trimming took 7 bases from V and 4 from J, leaving 8 bases between them. Looked up from germline, CDR1 is MNHEY and CDR2 is SVGAGI. This CDR3 is CASTDTGNTIYF. The CDR3 DNA reads as TGTGCCAGCACCGACACGGGAAACACCATATATTTT.

This chain connects TRBV5-1 to TRBJ2-6; 10 nucleotides match TRBD1. J was trimmed by 1 base and V by 4 bases; bases with no gene match: 8. CDR3 length equals 18 residues. Per germline, CDR1 SGHRS and CDR2 YFSETQ. CDR3 sequence (DNA): TGCGCCAGCAGCACGCGACAGGGGGCGCTTTCTGGGGCCAACGTCCTGACTTTC. Protein sequence: CASSTRQGALSGANVLTF.

The chain joins TRBV5-4 to TRBJ2-6; TRBD2 might be the D (5 bases). The V gene's germline CDR1 is SGHNT and CDR2 YYREEE (reference sequence). V dropped 0 bases and J dropped 4 bases, with 8 bases sitting between them. The CDR3 totals 15 residues. Here the CDR3 DNA reads TGTGCCAGCAGCTTGGGGACGGGAGGGGCCAACGTCCTGACTTTC. It encodes CASSLGTGGANVLTF.

The rearrangement links TRBV27 to TRBJ1-1; 7 nucleotides align to TRBD1. V shed 7 bases, J shed 5 bases, and the junction held 1 base outside the gene matches. Germline V gene data show CDR1 as MNHEY and CDR2 as SMNVEV (reference sequence). This CDR3 is 11 amino acids long. In DNA form, the CDR3 reads TGTGCCAGCACAGGGGGGACTGAAGCTTTCTTT. Translating it yields CASTGGTEAFF.